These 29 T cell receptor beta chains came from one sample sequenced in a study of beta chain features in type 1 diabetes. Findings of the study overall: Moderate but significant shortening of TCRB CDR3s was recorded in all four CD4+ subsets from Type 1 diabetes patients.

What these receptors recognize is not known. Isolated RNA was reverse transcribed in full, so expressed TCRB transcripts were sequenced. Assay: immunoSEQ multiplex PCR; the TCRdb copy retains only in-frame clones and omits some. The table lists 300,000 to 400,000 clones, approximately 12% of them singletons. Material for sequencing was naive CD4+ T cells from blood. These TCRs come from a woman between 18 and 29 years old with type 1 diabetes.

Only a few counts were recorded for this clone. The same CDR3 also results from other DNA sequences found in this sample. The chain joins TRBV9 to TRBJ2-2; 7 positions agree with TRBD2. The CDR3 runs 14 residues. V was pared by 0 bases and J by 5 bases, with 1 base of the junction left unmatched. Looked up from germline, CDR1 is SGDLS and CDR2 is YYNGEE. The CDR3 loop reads CASSVVGGTGELFF. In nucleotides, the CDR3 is TGTGCCAGCAGCGTAGTGGGGGGGACCGGGGAGCTGTTTTTT.

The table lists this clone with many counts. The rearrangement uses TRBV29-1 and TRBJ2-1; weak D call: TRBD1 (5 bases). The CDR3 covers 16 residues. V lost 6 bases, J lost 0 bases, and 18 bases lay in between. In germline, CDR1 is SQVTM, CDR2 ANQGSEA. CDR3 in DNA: TGCAGCGTCGCAAAACAGGCTAGGAGCTCCTACAATGAGCAGTTCTTC. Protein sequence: CSVAKQARSSYNEQFF.

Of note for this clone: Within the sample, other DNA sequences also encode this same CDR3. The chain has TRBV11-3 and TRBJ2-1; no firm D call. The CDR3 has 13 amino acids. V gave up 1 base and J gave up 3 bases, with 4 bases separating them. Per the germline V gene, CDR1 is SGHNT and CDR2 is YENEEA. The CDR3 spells CASSLGLYNEQFF. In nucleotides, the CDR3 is TGTGCCAGCAGCTTAGGGCTCTACAATGAGCAGTTCTTC.

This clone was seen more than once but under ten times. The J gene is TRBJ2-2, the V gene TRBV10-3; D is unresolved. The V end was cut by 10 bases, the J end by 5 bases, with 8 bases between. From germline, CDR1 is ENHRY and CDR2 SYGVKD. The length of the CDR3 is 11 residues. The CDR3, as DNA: TGTGCCACCCACCGGACCGGGGAGCTGTTTTTT. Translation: CATHRTGELFF.

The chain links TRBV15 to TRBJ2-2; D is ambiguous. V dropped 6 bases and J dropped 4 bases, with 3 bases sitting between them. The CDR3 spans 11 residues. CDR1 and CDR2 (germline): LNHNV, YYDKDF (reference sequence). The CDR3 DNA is TGTGCCACCAGGGCCACCGGGGAGCTGTTTTTT. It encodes CATRATGELFF. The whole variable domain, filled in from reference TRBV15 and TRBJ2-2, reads DAMVIQNPRYQVTQFGKPVTLSCSQTLNHNVMYWYQQKSSQAPKLLFHYYDKDFNNEADTPDNFQSRRPNTSFCFLDIRSPGLGDTAMYLCATRATGELFFGEGSRLTVL.

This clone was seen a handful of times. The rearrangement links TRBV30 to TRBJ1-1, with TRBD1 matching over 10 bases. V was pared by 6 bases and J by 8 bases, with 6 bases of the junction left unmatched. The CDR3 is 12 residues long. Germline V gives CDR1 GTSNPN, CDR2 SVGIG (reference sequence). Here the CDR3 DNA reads TGTGCCTGTAAGACAGGGGGCAAGGAAGCTTTCTTT. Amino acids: CACKTGGKEAFF.

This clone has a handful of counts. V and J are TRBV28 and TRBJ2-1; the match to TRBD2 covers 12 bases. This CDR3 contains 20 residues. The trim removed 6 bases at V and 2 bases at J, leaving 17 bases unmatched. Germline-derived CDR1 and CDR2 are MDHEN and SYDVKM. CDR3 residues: CASRAHGASGRAQTYNEQFF. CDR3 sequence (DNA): TGTGCCAGCAGAGCCCATGGGGCTAGCGGGAGGGCACAGACCTACAATGAGCAGTTCTTC.

The DNA for the CDR3 is TGTGCCAGCAGCTTGGGTCCACAGGGGGCCACTGAAGCTTTCTTT. Translation gives CASSLGPQGATEAFF. This chain links TRBV5-4 with TRBJ1-1; 9 bases agree with TRBD1. With V trimmed by 0 bases and J by 4 bases, 4 bases remained unmatched. CDR1 and CDR2 from the germline V gene are SGHNT and YYREEE (reference sequence). The CDR3 runs to 15 residues. Together with reference TRBV5-4 and TRBJ1-1, the CDR3 gives the full variable domain: ETGVTQSPTHLIKTRGQQVTLRCSSQSGHNTVSWYQQALGQGPQFIFQYYREEENGRGNFPPRFSGLQFPNYSSELNVNALELDDSALYLCASSLGPQGATEAFFGQGTRLTVV.

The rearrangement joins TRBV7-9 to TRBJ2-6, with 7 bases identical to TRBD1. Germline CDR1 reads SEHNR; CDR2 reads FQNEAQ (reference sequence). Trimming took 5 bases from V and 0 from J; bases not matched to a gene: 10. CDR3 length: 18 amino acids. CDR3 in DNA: TGTGCCAGCAGCCGAAGACAGGGAGACCGCTCTGGGGCCAACGTCCTGACTTTC. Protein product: CASSRRQGDRSGANVLTF.

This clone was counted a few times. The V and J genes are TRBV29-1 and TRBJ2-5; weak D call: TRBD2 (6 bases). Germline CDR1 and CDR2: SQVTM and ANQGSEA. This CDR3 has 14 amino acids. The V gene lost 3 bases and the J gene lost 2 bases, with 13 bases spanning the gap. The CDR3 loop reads CSVERRGRQETQYF. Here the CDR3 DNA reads TGCAGCGTTGAGAGGAGGGGACGGCAAGAGACCCAGTACTTC.

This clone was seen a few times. The CDR3 DNA reads TGTGCCAGCAGCCTCAGGACTATCTACAATGAGCAGTTCTTC. This sequence encodes CASSLRTIYNEQFF. The chain employs TRBV7-2 and TRBJ2-1; perhaps TRBD2 as D (6 bases). CDR1 and CDR2 from the germline V gene are SGHTA and FQGNSA. V was cut by 5 bases and J by 3 bases, with 11 bases left in between. The CDR3 contains 14 residues.

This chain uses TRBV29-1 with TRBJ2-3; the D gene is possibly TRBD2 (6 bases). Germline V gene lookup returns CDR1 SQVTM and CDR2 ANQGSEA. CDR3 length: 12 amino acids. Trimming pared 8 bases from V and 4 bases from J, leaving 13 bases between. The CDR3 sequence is CSLAAGSDTQYF. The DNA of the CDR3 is TGCAGCTTAGCGGCGGGATCAGATACGCAGTATTTT.

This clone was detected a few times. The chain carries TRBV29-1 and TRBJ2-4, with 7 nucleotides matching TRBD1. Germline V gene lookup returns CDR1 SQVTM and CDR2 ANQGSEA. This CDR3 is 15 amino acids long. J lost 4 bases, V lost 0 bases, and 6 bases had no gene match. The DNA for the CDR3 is TGCAGCGTTGAAGATCGACAGGGTCGAAAAAACATTCAGTACTTC. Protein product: CSVEDRQGRKNIQYF. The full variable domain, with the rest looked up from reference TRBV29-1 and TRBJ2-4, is SAVISQKPSRDICQRGTSLTIQCQVDSQVTMMFWYRQQPGQSLTLIATANQGSEATYESGFVIDKFPISRPNLTFSTLTVSNMSPEDSSIYLCSVEDRQGRKNIQYFGAGTRLSVL.

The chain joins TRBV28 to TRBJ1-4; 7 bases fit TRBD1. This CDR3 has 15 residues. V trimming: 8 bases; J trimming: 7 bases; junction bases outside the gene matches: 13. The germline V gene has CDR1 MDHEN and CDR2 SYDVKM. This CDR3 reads CASGTAGTAGEKLFF. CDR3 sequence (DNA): TGTGCCAGCGGTACCGCCGGGACAGCGGGTGAAAAACTGTTTTTT.

In DNA form, the CDR3 reads TGTGCCAGCAGCTGGACGGGGTACGAGCAGTACGTC. This sequence encodes CASSWTGYEQYV. This chain joins TRBV7-9 and TRBJ2-7; a weak D match, TRBD2 (5 bases). CDR3 length: 12 amino acids. CDR1 SEHNR and CDR2 FQNEAQ come from the germline V gene (reference sequence). The V end lost 4 bases, the J end lost 4 bases, and 8 bases lay between the germline ends.

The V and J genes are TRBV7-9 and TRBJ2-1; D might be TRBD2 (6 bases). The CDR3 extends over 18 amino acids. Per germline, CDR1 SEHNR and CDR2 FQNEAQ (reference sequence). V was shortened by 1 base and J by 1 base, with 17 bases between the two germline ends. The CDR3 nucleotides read TGTGCCAGCAGCTTAGTTGCGAGTCTAGCGCTTTCCTACAATGAGCAGTTCTTC. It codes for CASSLVASLALSYNEQFF.

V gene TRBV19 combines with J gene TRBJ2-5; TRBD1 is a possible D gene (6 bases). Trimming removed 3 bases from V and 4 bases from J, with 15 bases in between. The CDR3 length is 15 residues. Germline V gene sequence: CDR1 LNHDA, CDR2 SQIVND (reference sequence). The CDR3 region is CASSIQGPIGETQYF. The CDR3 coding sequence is TGTGCCAGTAGTATTCAGGGGCCTATAGGAGAGACCCAGTACTTC.

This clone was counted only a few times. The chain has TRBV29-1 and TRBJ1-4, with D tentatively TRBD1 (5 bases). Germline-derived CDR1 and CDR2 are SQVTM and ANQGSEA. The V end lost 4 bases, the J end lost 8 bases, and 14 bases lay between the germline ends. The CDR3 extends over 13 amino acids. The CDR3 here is CSVGGRVREKLFF. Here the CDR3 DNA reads TGCAGCGTTGGGGGCAGGGTAAGGGAAAAACTGTTTTTT. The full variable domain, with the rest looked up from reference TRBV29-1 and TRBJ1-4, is SAVISQKPSRDICQRGTSLTIQCQVDSQVTMMFWYRQQPGQSLTLIATANQGSEATYESGFVIDKFPISRPNLTFSTLTVSNMSPEDSSIYLCSVGGRVREKLFFGSGTQLSVL.

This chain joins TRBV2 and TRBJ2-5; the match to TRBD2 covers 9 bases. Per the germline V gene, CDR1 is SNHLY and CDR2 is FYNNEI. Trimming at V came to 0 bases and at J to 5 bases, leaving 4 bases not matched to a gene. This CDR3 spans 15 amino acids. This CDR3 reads CASSEAAGGRETQYF. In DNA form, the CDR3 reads TGTGCCAGCAGTGAAGCGGCGGGAGGGCGGGAGACCCAGTACTTC.

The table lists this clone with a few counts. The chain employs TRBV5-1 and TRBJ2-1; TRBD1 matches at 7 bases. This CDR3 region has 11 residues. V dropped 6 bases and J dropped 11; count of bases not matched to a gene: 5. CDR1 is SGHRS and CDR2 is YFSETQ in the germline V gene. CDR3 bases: TGCGCCAGCAAGGGGGCAAATAAGCAGTTCTTC. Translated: CASKGANKQFF.

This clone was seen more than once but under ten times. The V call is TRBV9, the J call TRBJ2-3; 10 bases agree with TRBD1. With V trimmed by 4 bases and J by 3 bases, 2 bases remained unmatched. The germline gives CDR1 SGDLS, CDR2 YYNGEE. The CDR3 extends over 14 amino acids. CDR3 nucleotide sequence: TGTGCCAGCAGCTGGGACAGGGGTACAGATACGCAGTATTTT. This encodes CASSWDRGTDTQYF.

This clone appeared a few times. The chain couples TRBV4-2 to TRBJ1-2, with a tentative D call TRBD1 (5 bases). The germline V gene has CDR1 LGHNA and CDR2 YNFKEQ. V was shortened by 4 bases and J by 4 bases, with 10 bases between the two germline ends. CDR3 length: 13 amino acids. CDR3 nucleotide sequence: TGTGCCAGCAGCCCCGGACACAGCTATGGCTACACCTTC. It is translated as CASSPGHSYGYTF.

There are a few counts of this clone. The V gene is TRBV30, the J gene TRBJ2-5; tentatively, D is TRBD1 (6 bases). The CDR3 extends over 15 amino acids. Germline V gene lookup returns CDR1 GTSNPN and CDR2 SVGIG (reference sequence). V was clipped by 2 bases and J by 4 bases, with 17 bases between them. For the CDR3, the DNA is TGTGCCTGGAGTACCGAACAGGGTGTCGGAGAGACCCAGTACTTC. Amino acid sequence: CAWSTEQGVGETQYF.

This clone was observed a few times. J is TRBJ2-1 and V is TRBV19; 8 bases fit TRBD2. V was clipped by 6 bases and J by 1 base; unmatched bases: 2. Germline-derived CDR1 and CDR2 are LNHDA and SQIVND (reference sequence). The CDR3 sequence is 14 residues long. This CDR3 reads CASRKRESYNEQFF. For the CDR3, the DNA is TGTGCCAGTAGGAAGCGGGAGTCCTACAATGAGCAGTTCTTC.

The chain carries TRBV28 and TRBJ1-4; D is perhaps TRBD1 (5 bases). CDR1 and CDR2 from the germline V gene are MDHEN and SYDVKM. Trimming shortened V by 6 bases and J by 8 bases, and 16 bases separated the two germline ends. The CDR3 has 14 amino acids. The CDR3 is CASSSHGGTEKLFF. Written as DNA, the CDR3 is TGTGCCAGCAGCTCCCACGGGGGAACGGAAAAACTGTTTTTT.

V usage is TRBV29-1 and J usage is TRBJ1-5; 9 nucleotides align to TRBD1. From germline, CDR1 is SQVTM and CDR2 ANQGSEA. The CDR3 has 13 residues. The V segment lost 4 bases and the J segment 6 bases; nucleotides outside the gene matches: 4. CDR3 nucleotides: TGCAGCGTTGCCTGGGGACAGGGTCAGCCCCAGCATTTT. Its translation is CSVAWGQGQPQHF.

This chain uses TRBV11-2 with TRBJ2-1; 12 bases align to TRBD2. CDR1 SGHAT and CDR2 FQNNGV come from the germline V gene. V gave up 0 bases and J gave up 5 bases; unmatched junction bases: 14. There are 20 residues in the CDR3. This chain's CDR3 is CASSLETGIGTSGPHNEQFF. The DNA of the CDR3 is TGTGCCAGCAGCTTAGAAACTGGGATCGGGACTAGCGGGCCCCACAATGAGCAGTTCTTC.

CDR3 in amino acids: CAWSLGGNYEQYV. CDR3 in DNA: TGTGCCTGGAGTCTAGGGGGAAACTACGAGCAGTACGTC. The chain links TRBV30 to TRBJ2-7; TRBD1 might be the D (6 bases). V was trimmed by 2 bases and J by 3 bases, leaving 11 bases between them. Looked up from germline, CDR1 is GTSNPN and CDR2 is SVGIG (reference sequence). The CDR3 is 13 residues long.

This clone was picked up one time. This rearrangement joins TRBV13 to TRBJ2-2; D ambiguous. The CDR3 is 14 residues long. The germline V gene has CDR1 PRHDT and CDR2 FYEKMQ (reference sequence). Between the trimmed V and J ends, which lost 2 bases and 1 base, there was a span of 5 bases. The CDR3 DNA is TGTGCCAGCAGCTTATCCCGGAACACCGGGGAGCTGTTTTTT. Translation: CASSLSRNTGELFF.